Here is one T cell receptor (beta chain) with its context. Germline values: CDR1 MNHEY, CDR2 SMNVEV (reference sequence). Trimming pared 6 bases from V and 4 bases from J, leaving 19 bases between. The CDR3 loop spans 15 amino acids. This sample is part of a study of cytomegalovirus exposure and HLA in healthy donors. PCR amplification relied on 60 Vbeta primers (plus 13 Jbeta primers). TCRdb's copy holds only in-frame clones and misses some; the assay was immunoSEQ multiplex PCR. This table has around 200,000 clones, roughly 79% appearing once. The TCR was taken from a woman aged 25-40 years in good health and CMV-seropositive. The sample was PBMCs. This chain uses TRBV27 with TRBJ2-7; a possible D gene is TRBD2 (5 bases). DNA of the CDR3: TGTGCCAGCAGCTCTTCCCGAGCGGAGACATACGAGCAGTACTTC. Protein product: CASSSSRAETYEQYF.